The 26 T cell receptor beta chains below come from one sample, sequenced in a study of blood T cell repertoires in COVID-19. Method: immunoSEQ multiplex PCR; TCRdb's copy keeps in-frame clones and lacks some. The sample shows more than 110,000 clones, about 80% of them seen only once. The sample was PBMCs or T cells enriched from blood (not recorded which). These TCRs come from a woman between 45 and 60 years old who had recovered from COVID-19.

This chain connects TRBV5-1 to TRBJ2-7; TRBD1 might be the D (5 bases). Looked up from germline, CDR1 is SGHRS and CDR2 is YFSETQ. V was cut by 0 bases and J by 7 bases, with 17 bases left in between. The CDR3 loop spans 15 amino acids. This chain's CDR3 is CASSLVGALAEEQYF. In nucleotides, the CDR3 is TGCGCCAGCAGCTTGGTAGGGGCGCTGGCTGAAGAGCAGTACTTC. Combining the CDR3 with reference TRBV5-1 and TRBJ2-7 gives the whole variable domain KAGVTQTPRYLIKTRGQQVTLSCSPISGHRSVSWYQQTPGQGLQFLFEYFSETQRNKGNFPGRFSGRQFSNSRSEMNVSTLELGDSALYLCASSLVGALAEEQYFGPGTRLTVT.

The chain combines TRBV11-3 with TRBJ2-5; the match to TRBD1 covers 7 bases. V lost 4 bases, J lost 1 base, and 9 bases stayed unmatched. Germline V gene sequence: CDR1 SGHNT, CDR2 YENEEA. CDR3 size: 16 residues. The chain's CDR3 is CASSSGQAHVQETQYF. The CDR3 nucleotides are TGTGCCAGCAGCTCAGGACAGGCCCACGTCCAAGAGACCCAGTACTTC.

The V call is TRBV4-1, the J call TRBJ2-5; TRBD2 matches at 8 bases. J was trimmed by 2 bases and V by 4 bases; bases with no gene match: 6. The CDR3 runs to 15 residues. CDR1 and CDR2 (germline): MGHRA, YSYEKL. This chain's CDR3 is CASSPQTSVQETQYF. CDR3 in DNA: TGCGCCAGCAGCCCGCAGACTAGCGTACAAGAGACCCAGTACTTC.

The chain carries TRBV2 and TRBJ2-3; the D gene is possibly TRBD2 (6 bases). Germline lookup yields CDR1 SNHLY and CDR2 FYNNEI. This CDR3 contains 12 residues. The germline V and J ends were trimmed by 7 bases and 6 bases, with 11 bases remaining between them. The CDR3 nucleotides are TGTGCCAGCACCAGGGCGGGGGATACGCAGTATTTT. It translates to CASTRAGDTQYF.

The chain joins TRBV4-2 to TRBJ2-1, with 10 positions matching TRBD2. There are 18 residues in the CDR3. Germline values: CDR1 LGHNA, CDR2 YNFKEQ. V shed 3 bases, J shed 4 bases, and the junction held 12 bases outside the gene matches. This chain's CDR3 is CASSQLYAGTSVYNEQFF. DNA for the CDR3: TGTGCCAGCAGCCAGCTCTACGCCGGGACTAGCGTATACAATGAGCAGTTCTTC.

The rearrangement uses TRBV5-1 and TRBJ1-4; D gene ambiguous. The V end lost 0 bases, the J end lost 3 bases, and 9 bases lay between the germline ends. The germline gives CDR1 SGHRS, CDR2 YFSETQ. This CDR3 region has 15 residues. The CDR3 region is CASSLAGQSNEKLFF. In nucleotides, the CDR3 is TGCGCCAGCAGCTTGGCGGGTCAGTCTAATGAAAAACTGTTTTTT.

DNA for the CDR3: TGTGCCACAGCGCGTGGCACCCAAGAGACCCAGTACTTC. Amino acids: CATARGTQETQYF. This chain links TRBV6-5 with TRBJ2-5; D remains ambiguous. The length of the CDR3 is 13 residues. Germline CDR1 MNHEY, CDR2 SVGAGI. Trimming took off 10 bases at V and 1 base at J, with 13 bases between the two ends.

CDR3 residues: CASSLQETQYF. The CDR3 DNA reads as TGTGCCAGCAGCCTCCAAGAGACCCAGTACTTC. The rearrangement uses TRBV7-9 and TRBJ2-5, with D unclear. The CDR3 has 11 residues. Trimming took off 5 bases at V and 1 base at J, with 2 bases between the two ends. CDR1 and CDR2 from the germline V gene are SEHNR and FQNEAQ (reference sequence). The entire variable domain, with the rest obtained from reference TRBV7-9 and TRBJ2-5, is as follows: DTGVSQNPRHKITKRGQNVTFRCDPISEHNRLYWYRQTLGQGPEFLTYFQNEAQLEKSRLLSDRFSAERPKGSFSTLEIQRTEQGDSAMYLCASSLQETQYFGPGTRLLVL.

The V gene is TRBV6-4, the J gene TRBJ2-2, with TRBD1 as a possible D gene (6 bases). The CDR3 is 13 amino acids. The V gene lost 4 bases and the J gene lost 6 bases, with 9 bases spanning the gap. The germline V gene encodes CDR1 MRHNA and CDR2 SNTAGT. In DNA form, the CDR3 reads TGTGCCAGCAGTGTCAACAGGGCCGGGGAGCTGTTTTTT. Its protein is CASSVNRAGELFF.

This clone has a single count. The rearrangement uses TRBV28 and TRBJ2-3; 12 bases fit TRBD2. CDR3 length: 16 residues. Per the germline V gene, CDR1 is MDHEN and CDR2 is SYDVKM. The V and J ends lost 5 bases and 3 bases, in that order; junction bases with no gene match: 6. The CDR3 DNA follows: TGTGCCAGCAGTGCTAGCGGGGGGGCCGGGACAGATACGCAGTATTTT. Residues: CASSASGGAGTDTQYF.

The J gene is TRBJ2-1, the V gene TRBV4-1; 9 positions match TRBD1. Trimming cost V 1 base and J 2 bases; bases outside gene matches: 9. CDR1 is MGHRA, CDR2 YSYEKL, per germline. CDR3 length: 18 residues. CDR3 bases: TGCGCCAGCAGCCAAGTGGCCATAGACAGGGGGACCTACAATGAGCAGTTCTTC. It encodes CASSQVAIDRGTYNEQFF.

This chain uses TRBV2 with TRBJ1-6; no clear D gene. Trimming stripped 6 bases from V and 7 bases from J, with 16 bases between. In germline, CDR1 is SNHLY, CDR2 FYNNEI. The CDR3 is 15 amino acids. CDR3 protein: CASSGGRGLNSPLHF. CDR3 DNA sequence: TGTGCCAGCAGCGGTGGTCGGGGTTTGAATTCACCCCTCCACTTT.

This clone was recorded a few times. The chain couples TRBV27 to TRBJ2-7, with D maybe TRBD2 (6 bases). V lost 2 bases and J 4 bases, leaving 12 bases between the germline ends. Looked up from germline, CDR1 is MNHEY and CDR2 is SMNVEV (reference sequence). This CDR3 is built from 14 residues. Written as DNA, the CDR3 is TGTGCCAGCAGTTTAGCGGGGATCCTGTACGAGCAGTACTTC. It yields the protein CASSLAGILYEQYF.

This chain connects TRBV6-5 to TRBJ1-2; TRBD1 aligns across 12 bases. J was trimmed by 8 bases and V by 2 bases; bases with no gene match: 6. The CDR3 consists of 15 residues. Germline V gene data show CDR1 as MNHEY and CDR2 as SVGAGI. The CDR3: CASSYLGQGARGYTF. The DNA for the CDR3 is TGTGCCAGCAGTTACCTGGGACAGGGGGCCAGAGGCTACACCTTC.

The CDR3 here is CASSLNGDEGSPLHF. As DNA, the CDR3 is TGTGCCAGCAGTTTAAATGGCGACGAGGGCTCACCCCTCCACTTT. This sequence joins TRBV27 and TRBJ1-6; D gene unclear. This CDR3 contains 15 residues. V was pared by 2 bases and J by 10 bases, with 15 bases between. From germline, CDR1 is MNHEY and CDR2 SMNVEV (reference sequence).

This clone has only one observation. This chain uses TRBV10-3 with TRBJ2-5; 9 nucleotides agree with TRBD2. CDR3 length: 18 residues. J lost 1 base, V lost 0 bases, and 9 bases had no gene match. Germline loops: CDR1 ENHRY, CDR2 SYGVKD. CDR3 bases: TGTGCCATCAGTGAGTCAGGGACTAGCCGAGGAGTCCAAGAGACCCAGTACTTC. Protein product: CAISESGTSRGVQETQYF.

This chain joins TRBV2 and TRBJ2-3; D unresolved. The CDR3 totals 13 residues. The germline V gene encodes CDR1 SNHLY and CDR2 FYNNEI. The V gene lost 3 bases and the J gene lost 3 bases, with 7 bases spanning the gap. The CDR3 region is CASSDRSTDTQYF. The DNA of the CDR3 is TGTGCCAGCAGTGACAGGTCTACAGATACGCAGTATTTT.

This chain connects TRBV18 to TRBJ1-5, with D perhaps matching TRBD1 (6 bases). The CDR3 is made up of 16 amino acids. The V and J ends lost 0 bases and 4 bases respectively, with 13 bases between them. Germline CDR1 KGHSH, CDR2 LQKENI. The CDR3 spells CASSPPSQGQNQPQHF. In DNA, the CDR3 is TGTGCCAGCTCACCACCGTCGCAGGGGCAAAATCAGCCCCAGCATTTT.

This sequence joins TRBV11-2 and TRBJ1-2, with 7 bases lining up with TRBD1. CDR1 SGHAT and CDR2 FQNNGV come from the germline V gene. The J segment lost 4 bases and the V segment lost 5 bases, leaving 4 bases of the junction unmatched. The CDR3 has 13 residues. The CDR3: CASSNRGGYGYTF. The DNA for the CDR3 is TGTGCCAGCAGCAACAGGGGTGGCTATGGCTACACCTTC. The full variable domain, in which reference TRBV11-2 and TRBJ1-2 provide the parts outside the CDR3, is EAGVAQSPRYKIIEKRQSVAFWCNPISGHATLYWYQQILGQGPKLLIQFQNNGVVDDSQLPKDRFSAERLKGVDSTLKIQPAKLEDSAVYLCASSNRGGYGYTFGSGTRLTVV.

The J gene is TRBJ1-3, the V gene TRBV7-2; 7 nucleotides line up with TRBD1. CDR3 size: 15 residues. Per germline, CDR1 SGHTA and CDR2 FQGNSA. The junction had 6 bases not matched to a gene; V was cut back by 5 bases and J by 2 bases. As DNA, the CDR3 is TGTGCCAGCAGCACCAACAGGGGTCCTGGAAACACCATATATTTT. This sequence encodes CASSTNRGPGNTIYF.

The chain is built from TRBV6-2 or TRBV6-3 and TRBJ2-1, with D unclear. The V and J ends lost 0 bases and 4 bases respectively, with 4 bases between them. Looked up from germline, CDR1 is MNHEY and CDR2 is SVGEGT. The CDR3 is 13 amino acids. In DNA form, the CDR3 reads TGTGCCAGCAGTTACTCGAGGTACAATGAGCAGTTCTTC. It encodes CASSYSRYNEQFF.

This clone appeared a few times. The chain recombines TRBV28 with TRBJ1-3; a possible D gene is TRBD1 (5 bases). The CDR3 loop spans 14 amino acids. Germline assignment: CDR1 MDHEN and CDR2 SYDVKM. Trimming pared 3 bases from V and 6 bases from J, leaving 12 bases between. This CDR3 is CASSFPRDSNTIYF. The CDR3 coding sequence is TGTGCCAGCAGTTTCCCCAGGGACTCAAACACCATATATTTT.

The V call is TRBV29-1, the J call TRBJ1-5, with D unresolved. The CDR3 has 12 residues. Trimming left V 5 bases short and J 9 bases short, with 14 bases between. The germline V gene has CDR1 SQVTM and CDR2 ANQGSEA. The CDR3 nucleotides are TGCAGCGTTAGGAGCGGATCAGGGCCCCAGCATTTT. This encodes CSVRSGSGPQHF.

The J gene is TRBJ2-1, the V gene TRBV5-5, with D maybe TRBD2 (7 bases). The V end was cut by 3 bases, the J end by 4 bases, with 11 bases between. The CDR3 extends over 14 amino acids. Per germline, CDR1 SGHKS and CDR2 YYEKEE (reference sequence). The DNA for the CDR3 is TGTGCCAGCAGCTCCGGGGGGCGTTACAATGAGCAGTTCTTC. Protein: CASSSGGRYNEQFF.

The genes are TRBV19 and TRBJ1-2; 7 bases map to TRBD1. Trimming cost V 4 bases and J 8 bases; bases outside gene matches: 10. From germline, CDR1 is LNHDA and CDR2 SQIVND (reference sequence). The CDR3 totals 14 residues. Here the CDR3 reads CASSTNRGVGGYTF. In DNA form, the CDR3 reads TGTGCCAGTAGTACAAACAGGGGCGTAGGCGGCTACACCTTC.

The CDR3 is CASSSWTGGYGYTF. The DNA for the CDR3 is TGTGCCAGCAGCTCCTGGACAGGGGGCTATGGCTACACCTTC. The chain has TRBV7-8 and TRBJ1-2, with 10 bases matching TRBD1. V dropped 4 bases and J dropped 4; count of bases not matched to a gene: 3. CDR3 length equals 14 residues. Germline CDR1 reads SGHVS; CDR2 reads FQNEAQ.